This entry lists 13 T cell receptor beta chains sequenced from one sample in a study of T-cell reconstitution after alpha-beta-depleted transplantation in children. This sample's TCRbeta library carried unique molecular identifier barcodes. Each CDR3 protein is one row after TCRdb ran MiXCR on the PCR reads. In the table there are more than 200,000 distinct CDR3 sequences, 7% to 9% of which are singletons. The input for sequencing was PBMCs, mostly from graft donor cells, taken 360 days after TCRalphabeta/CD19-depleted stem cell transplant. The source of these receptors is a male patient between 2 and 10 years old who had a stem cell transplant for acute myeloid leukemia, so the T cells may come from the graft donor.

This clonotype was seen many times. V gene TRBV5-1 combines with J gene TRBJ2-2; 10 positions match TRBD1. The CDR3 loop spans 20 amino acids. V gave up 1 base and J gave up 3 bases; unmatched junction bases: 15. CDR1 SGHRS and CDR2 YFSETQ come from the germline V gene. CDR3 in DNA: TGCGCCAGCAGCTTGCTGCCCTGGGGACAGGGGATTTTGCACACCGGGGAGCTGTTTTTT. Translated: CASSLLPWGQGILHTGELFF.

The table lists this clonotype with a few counts. This chain uses TRBV12-3 or TRBV12-4 with TRBJ2-1, with 10 nucleotides matching TRBD2. V was pared by 1 base and J by 12 bases, with 9 bases of the junction left unmatched. This CDR3 is built from 15 residues. The CDR3 sequence: CASSLGPSGGRGQFF. For the CDR3, the DNA is TGTGCCAGCAGTTTAGGTCCTAGCGGGGGTCGGGGGCAGTTCTTC.

This clonotype was detected many times. The chain combines TRBV18 with TRBJ2-3; unclear D gene. V lost 3 bases, J lost 3 bases, and 4 bases lay in between. The CDR3 has 12 residues. Germline assignment: CDR1 KGHSH and CDR2 LQKENI. As DNA, the CDR3 is TGTGCCAGCTCACCTGTGACAGATACGCAGTATTTT. Encoded protein: CASSPVTDTQYF.

At least ten counts were recorded for this clonotype. The chain is built from TRBV28 and TRBJ2-1; perhaps TRBD2 as D (5 bases). Germline CDR1 MDHEN, CDR2 SYDVKM. CDR3 length equals 15 residues. V lost 5 bases to trimming and J lost 0 bases, with 11 bases between them. The CDR3: CASSPDYHSYNEQFF. The CDR3 DNA sequence: TGTGCCAGCAGTCCCGACTACCACTCCTACAATGAGCAGTTCTTC.

This clonotype was found many times. The rearrangement uses TRBV20-1 and TRBJ2-3; D is ambiguous. V lost 6 bases and J 3 bases, leaving 7 bases between the germline ends. The CDR3 extends over 11 amino acids. CDR1 and CDR2 from the germline V gene are DFQATT and SNEGSKA (reference sequence). The CDR3, as DNA: TGCAGTGCCCAAAGGACAGATACGCAGTATTTT. Its translation is CSAQRTDTQYF.

The chain has TRBV7-3 and TRBJ2-5; the match to TRBD2 covers 8 bases. Germline lookup yields CDR1 SGHTA and CDR2 FQGTGA. The CDR3 runs 15 residues. Trimming at V came to 5 bases and at J to 4 bases, leaving 9 bases not matched to a gene. CDR3 residues: CASSQSSGGRETQYF. DNA for the CDR3: TGTGCCAGCAGCCAATCAAGCGGGGGACGAGAGACCCAGTACTTC.

This clonotype came up many times. V gene TRBV12-3 or TRBV12-4 combines with J gene TRBJ2-2, with D possibly TRBD2 on 6 matching bases. CDR3 length: 12 amino acids. Trimming shortened V by 8 bases and J by 6 bases, and 10 bases separated the two germline ends. The CDR3: CASGRGSGELFF. The CDR3 coding sequence is TGTGCCAGCGGCCGGGGGTCCGGGGAGCTGTTTTTT.

This clonotype was counted many times. The V and J genes are TRBV6-1 and TRBJ1-6; 9 positions agree with TRBD1. This CDR3 spans 14 amino acids. The germline V gene has CDR1 MNHNS and CDR2 SASEGT. V lost 3 bases to trimming and J lost 6 bases; unmatched junction nucleotides: 0. CDR3 residues: CASSEDRGNSPLHF. Here the CDR3 DNA reads TGTGCCAGCAGTGAGGACAGGGGTAATTCACCCCTCCACTTT.

This clonotype has at least ten counts. The chain has TRBV6-2 or TRBV6-3 and TRBJ2-3; no clear D gene. Trimming cost V 6 bases and J 0 bases, with 10 bases left between them. This CDR3 region has 14 residues. Germline V lookup: CDR1 MNHEY, CDR2 SVGEGT. As DNA, the CDR3 is TGTGCCAGCAGGGACGGCTCTAGCACAGATACGCAGTATTTT. Translation gives CASRDGSSTDTQYF.

The gene calls are TRBV4-1 and TRBJ2-1; 10 bases are a match to TRBD2. Germline V CDR1 and CDR2: MGHRA, YSYEKL. V trimming: 0 bases; J trimming: 0 bases; junction bases outside the gene matches: 5. The CDR3 covers 18 residues. CDR3 protein: CASSQESGRVSSYNEQFF. The CDR3 DNA is TGCGCCAGCAGCCAAGAAAGCGGGAGGGTCAGCTCCTACAATGAGCAGTTCTTC.

The sample holds a few counts of this clonotype. The chain combines TRBV11-1 with TRBJ2-7; 7 bases are shared with TRBD1. This CDR3 is built from 15 residues. The germline CDR1 and CDR2 sequences are SGHAT and FQDESV (reference sequence). J was trimmed by 4 bases and V by 5 bases; bases with no gene match: 11. CDR3 region: CASSPGQDFHYEQYF. In DNA, the CDR3 is TGTGCCAGCAGCCCTGGACAGGATTTCCATTACGAGCAGTACTTC.

This clonotype was seen more than once but under ten times. The chain carries TRBV10-3 and TRBJ2-3; D gene ambiguous. V lost 1 base to trimming and J lost 1 base, with 9 bases between them. Germline CDR1 is ENHRY and CDR2 is SYGVKD. The CDR3 is made up of 15 amino acids. The CDR3 loop reads CAISEFGSGTDTQYF. CDR3 DNA: TGTGCCATCAGTGAGTTCGGGTCCGGCACAGATACGCAGTATTTT.

The rearrangement uses TRBV4-1 and TRBJ1-2; TRBD1 might be the D (5 bases). Trimming took off 0 bases at V and 10 bases at J, with 18 bases between the two ends. CDR3 size: 15 residues. Germline CDR1 MGHRA, CDR2 YSYEKL. Here the CDR3 DNA reads TGCGCCAGCAGCCAAGAGGGTCATGGGAGGACAAACTACACCTTC. Protein: CASSQEGHGRTNYTF.